The 7 T cell receptor beta chains given below trace back to one sample, sequenced in a study of response to subunit inactivated influenza vaccine. TCRdb reanalysed the RT-PCR reads using MiXCR and keeps one entry per CDR3 protein. The sample lists 610,000 or so distinct CDR3 sequences, about 14% seen once, with 11% in the top ten. The input for sequencing was PBMCs from blood, taken less than 13 days after vaccination. The receptors were gathered from a man aged 50 to 60 who received an inactivated influenza vaccine.

This clonotype was detected ten times or more. The CDR3 nucleotides are TGCAGTGCTCATAGCGGGGGGGCCCCCGAGCAGTACTTC. Amino acid sequence: CSAHSGGAPEQYF. The V call is TRBV20-1, the J call TRBJ2-7; 11 bases are shared with TRBD2. The CDR3 loop spans 13 amino acids. Per the germline V gene, CDR1 is DFQATT and CDR2 is SNEGSKA (reference sequence). V dropped 5 bases and J dropped 6; count of bases not matched to a gene: 6.

The J gene is TRBJ1-2, the V gene TRBV15; D possibly corresponds to TRBD1 (5 bases). V lost 0 bases and J lost 2, with 13 bases in between. This CDR3 is 16 amino acids long. From germline, CDR1 is LNHNV and CDR2 YYDKDF (reference sequence). The CDR3 region has the DNA TGTGCCACCAGCAGAGATTCGCAGGGTACCAACTATGGCTACACCTTC. Protein: CATSRDSQGTNYGYTF.

The chain employs TRBV2 and TRBJ1-5, with D uncertain. The CDR3 contains 13 residues. Germline CDR1 is SNHLY and CDR2 is FYNNEI. The V end lost 6 bases, the J end lost 7 bases, and 13 bases lay between the germline ends. CDR3 in amino acids: CASSGGSGQPQHF. The CDR3 DNA is TGTGCCAGCAGCGGAGGATCGGGGCAGCCCCAGCATTTT.

The chain joins TRBV4-2 to TRBJ2-3, with a possible D match to TRBD2 (5 bases). The V and J ends lost 5 bases and 0 bases respectively, with 15 bases between them. The CDR3 sequence is 16 residues long. CDR1 and CDR2 from the germline V gene are LGHNA and YNFKEQ. CDR3 loop: CASSESRGRSTDTQYF. The DNA of the CDR3 is TGTGCCAGCAGCGAGAGCCGGGGAAGGAGCACAGATACGCAGTATTTT.

This clonotype was seen repeatedly, ten times or more. V usage is TRBV7-8 and J usage is TRBJ2-1; 9 nucleotides agree with TRBD1. CDR1 and CDR2 (germline): SGHVS, FQNEAQ. V lost 5 bases to trimming and J lost 6 bases; unmatched junction nucleotides: 5. The CDR3 has 14 amino acids. This chain's CDR3 is CASSPGTGRNEQFF. The CDR3 coding sequence is TGTGCCAGCAGCCCCGGGACAGGGCGCAATGAGCAGTTCTTC.

This chain links TRBV6-2 or TRBV6-3 with TRBJ2-7; D ambiguous. Between the trimmed V and J ends, which lost 2 bases and 0 bases, there was a span of 11 bases. Germline V gives CDR1 MNHEY, CDR2 SVGEGT. This CDR3 is 15 amino acids long. CDR3 nucleotides: TGTGCCAGCAGTTACCTCAGAGGCGTCTCCTACGAGCAGTACTTC. Its translation: CASSYLRGVSYEQYF.

CDR3 bases: TGCGCCAGCAGCTTGGGACAGGTTGGGGAGACCCAGTACTTC. This encodes CASSLGQVGETQYF. The chain couples TRBV5-1 to TRBJ2-5; D possibly corresponds to TRBD1 (6 bases). Germline V lookup: CDR1 SGHRS, CDR2 YFSETQ. There are 14 residues in the CDR3. V was cut by 0 bases and J by 5 bases, with 11 bases left in between.